These 5 T cell receptor beta chains were all obtained from the same sample, sequenced in a study of blood T cell repertoires in COVID-19. This table comes from immunoSEQ multiplex PCR, and its TCRdb copy is limited to in-frame clones, with some not included. Here the sample spans approximately 31,000 clones, about 86% being singletons. Sequencing was carried out using peripheral blood. All receptors derive from a woman of 80 years or more with active or convalescent COVID-19.

The CDR3, as DNA: TGTGCCAGCAGTACCCCGACAGGAGGAGAGACCCAGTACTTC. Protein: CASSTPTGGETQYF. The chain employs TRBV28 and TRBJ2-5, with TRBD1 as a possible D gene (6 bases). Between the trimmed V and J ends, which lost 5 bases and 4 bases, there was a span of 14 bases. This CDR3 has 14 residues. Germline CDR1 and CDR2: MDHEN and SYDVKM.

This clone was recorded a few times. The chain combines TRBV2 with TRBJ1-1, with a weak D call TRBD1 (5 bases). The ends were cut back, 9 bases at V and 0 bases at J, with 14 bases in the middle. Germline V lookup: CDR1 SNHLY, CDR2 FYNNEI. The CDR3 sequence is 14 residues long. CDR3 bases: TGTGCCAGTAAATACCGGGACTTGAACACTGAAGCTTTCTTT. Translated: CASKYRDLNTEAFF.

The chain joins TRBV27 to TRBJ1-5; a possible D gene is TRBD1 (5 bases). The V gene lost 4 bases and the J gene lost 6 bases, with 13 bases spanning the gap. From germline, CDR1 is MNHEY and CDR2 SMNVEV (reference sequence). The CDR3 spans 14 residues. As DNA, the CDR3 is TGTGCCAGCAGTTCCGGGGGATTCCGTCAGCCCCAGCATTTT. Its protein product is CASSSGGFRQPQHF.

The V call is TRBV28, the J call TRBJ1-1; perhaps TRBD1 as D (5 bases). The CDR3 runs 15 residues. Germline V gene lookup returns CDR1 MDHEN and CDR2 SYDVKM. Trimming cost V 3 bases and J 5 bases, with 16 bases left between them. The CDR3 DNA sequence: TGTGCCAGCAGTTTCTCTGGCGGGGGGACGACTGAAGCTTTCTTT. Its protein is CASSFSGGGTTEAFF. The full variable domain, rest sourced from reference TRBV28 and TRBJ1-1, is DVKVTQSSRYLVKRTGEKVFLECVQDMDHENMFWYRQDPGLGLRLIYFSYDVKMKEKGDIPEGYSVSREKKERFSLILESASTNQTSMYLCASSFSGGGTTEAFFGQGTRLTVV.

The J gene is TRBJ1-4, the V gene TRBV27, with D unclear. Germline assignment: CDR1 MNHEY and CDR2 SMNVEV (reference sequence). V was trimmed by 3 bases and J by 0 bases, leaving 11 bases between them. This CDR3 has 16 amino acids. CDR3 nucleotides: TGTGCCAGCAGTTTCTACGGGTACGCAACTAATGAAAAACTGTTTTTT. Its translation: CASSFYGYATNEKLFF.